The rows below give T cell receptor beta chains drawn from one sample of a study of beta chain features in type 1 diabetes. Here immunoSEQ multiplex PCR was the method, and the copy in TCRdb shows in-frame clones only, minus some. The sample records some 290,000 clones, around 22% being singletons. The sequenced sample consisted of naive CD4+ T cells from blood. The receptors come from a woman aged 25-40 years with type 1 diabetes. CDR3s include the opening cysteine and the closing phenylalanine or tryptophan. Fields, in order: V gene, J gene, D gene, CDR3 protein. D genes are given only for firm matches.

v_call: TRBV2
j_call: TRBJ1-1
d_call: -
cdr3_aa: CASSEQGNTEAFF

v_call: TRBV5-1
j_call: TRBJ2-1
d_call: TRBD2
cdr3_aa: CASSLPEQAGPYNEQFF

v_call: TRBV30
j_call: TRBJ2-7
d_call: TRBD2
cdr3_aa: CAWTASGTSYEQYF

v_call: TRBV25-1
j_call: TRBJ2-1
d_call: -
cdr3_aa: CASSEGQGLNEQFF

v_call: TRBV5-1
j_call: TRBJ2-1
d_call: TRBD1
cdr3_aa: CASSGQGYEQFF

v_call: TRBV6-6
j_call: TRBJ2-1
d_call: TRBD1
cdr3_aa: CASRRAGTGVDEQFF

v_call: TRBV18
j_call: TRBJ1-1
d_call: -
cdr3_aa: CASSQLGVNTEAFF

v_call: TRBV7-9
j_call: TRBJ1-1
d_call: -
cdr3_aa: CASSLRQPTHNTEAFF

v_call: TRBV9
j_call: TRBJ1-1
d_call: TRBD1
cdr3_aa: CASSAWTGGPNTEAFF

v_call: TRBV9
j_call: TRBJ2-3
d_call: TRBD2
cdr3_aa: CASSTSPGPNSGADTQYF

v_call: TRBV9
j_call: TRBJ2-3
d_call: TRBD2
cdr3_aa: CASSPTSELTHTQYF

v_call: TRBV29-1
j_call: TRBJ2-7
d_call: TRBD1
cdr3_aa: CSVRTGDTYEQYF

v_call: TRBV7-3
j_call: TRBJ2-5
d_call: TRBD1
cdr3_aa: CASSSGQGETQYF

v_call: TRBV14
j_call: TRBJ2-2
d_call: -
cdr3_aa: CASSQAGTANTGELFF

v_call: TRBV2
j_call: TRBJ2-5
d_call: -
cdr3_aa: CASSTRETQYF

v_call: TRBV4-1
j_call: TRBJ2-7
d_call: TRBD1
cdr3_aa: CASSPPGTVTYEQYF

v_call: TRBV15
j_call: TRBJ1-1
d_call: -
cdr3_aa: CATSRDRHTEAFF

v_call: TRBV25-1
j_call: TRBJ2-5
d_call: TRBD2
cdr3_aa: CASRGLAGGETQYF

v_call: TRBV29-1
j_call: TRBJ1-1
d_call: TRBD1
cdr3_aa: CSVGGDRGPGTEAFF

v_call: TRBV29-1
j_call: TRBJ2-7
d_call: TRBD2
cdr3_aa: CSVVPRREAGYEQYF

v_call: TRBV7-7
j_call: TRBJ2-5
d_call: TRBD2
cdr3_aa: CASSLETPGLGGETQYF

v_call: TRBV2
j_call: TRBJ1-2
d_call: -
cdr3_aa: CASSIGRGGYTF

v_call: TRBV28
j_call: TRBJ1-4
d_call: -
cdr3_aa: CASLRWGATNEKLFF

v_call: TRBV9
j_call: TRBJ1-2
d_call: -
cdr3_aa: CASSVGQLYTF

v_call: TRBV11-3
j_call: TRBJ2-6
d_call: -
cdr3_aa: CASRTASGANVLTF

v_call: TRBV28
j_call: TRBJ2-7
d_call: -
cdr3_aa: CASSFGGRAYEQYF

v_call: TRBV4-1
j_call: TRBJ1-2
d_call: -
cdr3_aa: CASSHRHVSQGYGYTF

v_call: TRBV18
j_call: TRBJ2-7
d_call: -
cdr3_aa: CASSPGTSVYEQYF

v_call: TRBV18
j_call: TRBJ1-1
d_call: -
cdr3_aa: CASSPLDTEAFF

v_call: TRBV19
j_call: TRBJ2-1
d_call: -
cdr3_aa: CASSTGFNEQFF

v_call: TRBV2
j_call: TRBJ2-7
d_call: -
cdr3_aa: CASVGIAGPYEQYF

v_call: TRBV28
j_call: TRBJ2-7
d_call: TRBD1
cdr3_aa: CASSSGDRLWFYEQYF

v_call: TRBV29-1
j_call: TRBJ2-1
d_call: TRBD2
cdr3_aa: CSVLAGGSYNEQFF

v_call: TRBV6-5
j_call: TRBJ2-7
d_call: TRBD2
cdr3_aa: CASRSRGLAGTEQYF

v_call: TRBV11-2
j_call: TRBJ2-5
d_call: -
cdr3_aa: CASSLSRAIAEGETQYF

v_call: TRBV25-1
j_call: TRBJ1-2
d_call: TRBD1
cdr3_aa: CATPGRGTGRGPYGYTF

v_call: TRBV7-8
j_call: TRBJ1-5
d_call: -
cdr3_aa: CASSVGGGAEQPQHF

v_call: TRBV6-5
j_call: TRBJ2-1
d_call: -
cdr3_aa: CASTGTFSSYNEQFF

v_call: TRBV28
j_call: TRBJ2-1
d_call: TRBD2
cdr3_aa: CASSLGTIVYNEQFF

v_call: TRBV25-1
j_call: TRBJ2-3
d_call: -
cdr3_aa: CASSDMTSRTDTQYF

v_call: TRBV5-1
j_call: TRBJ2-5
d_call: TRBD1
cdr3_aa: CASSPGTGETQYF

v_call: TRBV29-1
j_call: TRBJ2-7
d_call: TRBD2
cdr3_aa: CSVQRAGGSHEQYF

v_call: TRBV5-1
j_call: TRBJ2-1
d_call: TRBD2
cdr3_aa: CASSRKLAGPPPHYNEQFF

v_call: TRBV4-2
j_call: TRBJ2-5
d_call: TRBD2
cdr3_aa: CASTASGSQIGETQYF

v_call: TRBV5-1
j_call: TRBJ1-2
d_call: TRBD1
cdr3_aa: CASSGGTGINYGYTF

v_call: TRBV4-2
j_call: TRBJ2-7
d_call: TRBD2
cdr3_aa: CASSQRTSGTYEQYF

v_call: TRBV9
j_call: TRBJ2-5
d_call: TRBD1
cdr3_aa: CASSVRQGETQYF

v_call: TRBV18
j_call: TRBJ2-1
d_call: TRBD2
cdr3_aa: CASSPPGLARPNEQFF

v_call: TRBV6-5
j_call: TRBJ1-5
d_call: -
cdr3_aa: CASSLQGSDQPQHF

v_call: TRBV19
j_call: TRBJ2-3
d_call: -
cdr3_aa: CASSTIAESTDTQYF

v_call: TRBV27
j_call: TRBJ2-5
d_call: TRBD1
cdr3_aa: CASSLSGTGKETQYF

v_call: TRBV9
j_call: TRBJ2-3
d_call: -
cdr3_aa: CASSAGLFTDTQYF

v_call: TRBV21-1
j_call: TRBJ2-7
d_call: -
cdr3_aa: CASSKEGQGYEQYF

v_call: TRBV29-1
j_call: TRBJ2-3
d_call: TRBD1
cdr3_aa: CSVPGWDRVNTDTQYF

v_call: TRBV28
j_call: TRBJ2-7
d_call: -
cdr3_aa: CASSPRRILRNEQYF

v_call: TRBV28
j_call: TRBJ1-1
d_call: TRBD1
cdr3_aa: CASSTAGQGSTEAFF

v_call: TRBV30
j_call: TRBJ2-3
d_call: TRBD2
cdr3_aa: CAWNDGRGRDTQYF

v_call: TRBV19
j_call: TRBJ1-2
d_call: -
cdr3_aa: CASSILLNNYGYTF

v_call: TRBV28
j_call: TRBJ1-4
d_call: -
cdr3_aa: CASRSSNEKLFF